Following are 20 T cell receptor beta chains from one sample sequenced in a study of CD8 T cells in Susac syndrome. Reverse transcription of roughly 0.45 to 1 ug RNA used random hexamers. TCRdb redid the calling of the immunoSEQ multiplex PCR reads with MiXCR, one entry per CDR3 protein. The repertoire holds approximately 150,000 distinct CDR3 sequences, with 90% to 95% as singletons. The sample was CD4+ T cells from PBMCs. Receptor source: a human donor with multiple sclerosis.

The sample holds a few counts of this clonotype. The chain couples TRBV6-5 to TRBJ1-6; D is ambiguous. CDR1 is MNHEY and CDR2 is SVGAGI in the germline V gene. The CDR3 is made up of 16 amino acids. The V gene lost 0 bases and the J gene lost 6 bases, with 12 bases spanning the gap. In DNA form, the CDR3 reads TGTGCCAGCAGTTACTCGGGTTCCCGGGGTAATTCACCCCTCCACTTT. Its protein product is CASSYSGSRGNSPLHF.

The V and J genes are TRBV18 and TRBJ1-1; D may be TRBD1 (6 bases). Germline V gene data show CDR1 as KGHSH and CDR2 as LQKENI. Trimming took off 2 bases at V and 1 base at J, with 17 bases between the two ends. The CDR3 consists of 17 residues. CDR3 protein: CASSPFAGASSNTEAFF. The CDR3 DNA follows: TGTGCCAGCTCACCATTCGCAGGGGCCTCCTCGAACACTGAAGCTTTCTTT.

The gene calls are TRBV12-3 or TRBV12-4 and TRBJ2-7, with a weak D call TRBD1 (6 bases). This CDR3 comprises 14 residues. Trimming took 6 bases from V and 4 from J, leaving 16 bases between them. The CDR3 region is CASSLTGNLYEQYF. The CDR3, as DNA: TGTGCCAGCAGCCTAACAGGGAACCTATACGAGCAGTACTTC.

The chain is built from TRBV6-6 and TRBJ2-5; TRBD2 is a possible D gene (7 bases). CDR3 length equals 15 residues. V dropped 7 bases and J dropped 4 bases, with 19 bases sitting between them. Looked up from germline, CDR1 is MNHNY and CDR2 is SVGAGI (reference sequence). The CDR3 DNA is TGTGCCAGCACTGGGGGGGCCGGGGTTATAGAGACCCAGTACTTC. This codes for CASTGGAGVIETQYF.

V gene TRBV2 combines with J gene TRBJ2-5, with unresolved D. V lost 2 bases and J lost 3, with 19 bases in between. CDR1 is SNHLY and CDR2 is FYNNEI in the germline V gene. The CDR3 extends over 17 amino acids. The CDR3 DNA is TGTGCCAGCAGTGAATGGTTAAGCACCAAATTGAAAGAGACCCAGTACTTC. Protein product: CASSEWLSTKLKETQYF.

The chain is built from TRBV10-2 and TRBJ1-4; perhaps TRBD1 as D (5 bases). The CDR3 is 13 residues long. The germline V gene has CDR1 WSHSY and CDR2 SAAADI. V lost 10 bases to trimming and J lost 3 bases, with 12 bases between them. The CDR3 bases are TGCGCCACTATGGGGGGAGCTAATGAAAAACTGTTTTTT. Translation gives CATMGGANEKLFF.

This chain connects TRBV5-1 to TRBJ2-7; 12 bases align to TRBD1. CDR3 length: 18 amino acids. The V gene's germline CDR1 is SGHRS and CDR2 YFSETQ. The ends lost 3 bases at V and 0 bases at J; junction bases unmatched: 10. CDR3 sequence reads: CASSWGQGASTASYEQYF. In DNA form, the CDR3 reads TGCGCCAGCAGCTGGGGACAGGGGGCGAGTACGGCCTCCTACGAGCAGTACTTC.

This sequence joins TRBV28 and TRBJ2-1; the D gene is possibly TRBD2 (6 bases). The CDR3 contains 17 residues. Trimming took 4 bases from V and 4 from J, leaving 20 bases between them. Germline CDR1 and CDR2: MDHEN and SYDVKM. Here the CDR3 DNA reads TGTGCCAGCAGTTCAAGGGGAGGCCCTTATGGTTACAATGAGCAGTTCTTC. Translation gives CASSSRGGPYGYNEQFF. The full variable domain, with the rest looked up from reference TRBV28 and TRBJ2-1, is DVKVTQSSRYLVKRTGEKVFLECVQDMDHENMFWYRQDPGLGLRLIYFSYDVKMKEKGDIPEGYSVSREKKERFSLILESASTNQTSMYLCASSSRGGPYGYNEQFFGPGTRLTVL.

V usage is TRBV2 and J usage is TRBJ2-2; D possibly uses TRBD1 or TRBD2 (5 bases each). CDR1 and CDR2 (germline): SNHLY, FYNNEI. The CDR3 extends over 16 amino acids. Trimming pared 7 bases from V and 7 bases from J, leaving 22 bases between. The CDR3 spells CASKRGLGTGNGELFF. Here the CDR3 DNA reads TGTGCCAGCAAGAGGGGTTTGGGGACCGGGAACGGGGAGCTGTTTTTT.

The rearrangement links TRBV28 to TRBJ2-4; D call uncertain. CDR1 MDHEN and CDR2 SYDVKM come from the germline V gene. CDR3 length equals 16 residues. The V gene lost 3 bases and the J gene lost 2 bases, with 14 bases spanning the gap. CDR3 in DNA: TGTGCCAGCAGTTTCCCGGGTGGATCTACCAAAAACATTCAGTACTTC. This gives the protein CASSFPGGSTKNIQYF.

The rearrangement uses TRBV5-6 and TRBJ2-7; no reliable D call. The V and J ends lost 4 bases and 2 bases respectively, with 13 bases between them. CDR1 and CDR2 (germline): SGHDT, YYEEEE. The CDR3 has 14 amino acids. The CDR3: CASSAVAETYEQYF. The CDR3, as DNA: TGTGCCAGCAGCGCCGTAGCAGAAACCTACGAGCAGTACTTC. The whole variable domain, filled in from reference TRBV5-6 and TRBJ2-7, reads DAGVTQSPTHLIKTRGQQVTLRCSPKSGHDTVSWYQQALGQGPQFIFQYYEEEERQRGNFPDRFSGHQFPNYSSELNVNALLLGDSALYLCASSAVAETYEQYFGPGTRLTVT.

The chain is built from TRBV6-6 and TRBJ1-5, with TRBD1 as a possible D gene (5 bases). The CDR3 has 16 residues. The germline V and J ends were trimmed by 2 bases and 2 bases, with 13 bases remaining between them. CDR1 is MNHNY, CDR2 SVGAGI, per germline (reference sequence). This chain's CDR3 is CASSYRGVEGNQPQHF. For the CDR3, the DNA is TGTGCCAGCAGTTACAGGGGAGTCGAGGGCAATCAGCCCCAGCATTTT.

The gene calls are TRBV7-8 and TRBJ2-7; D is possibly TRBD2 (6 bases). This CDR3 has 14 residues. V shed 5 bases and J shed 5 bases, with 16 bases lying between them. Germline values: CDR1 SGHVS, CDR2 FQNEAQ. The CDR3 loop reads CASSLTDYGNEQYF. The CDR3 nucleotides are TGTGCCAGCAGCCTAACGGACTATGGAAACGAGCAGTACTTC.

CDR3 protein: CASSPSNSNQPQHF. The CDR3 DNA follows: TGTGCCAGCAGTCCCAGCAATAGCAATCAGCCCCAGCATTTT. The V and J genes are TRBV12-3 or TRBV12-4 and TRBJ1-5; D not resolved. The CDR3 loop spans 14 amino acids. V gave up 5 bases and J gave up 0 bases, with 8 bases separating them.

The chain couples TRBV4-1 to TRBJ1-3; D might be TRBD1 (6 bases). Germline-derived CDR1 and CDR2 are MGHRA and YSYEKL. The length of the CDR3 is 14 residues. The V end lost 4 bases, the J end lost 2 bases, and 9 bases lay between the germline ends. Here the CDR3 reads CASSLGATGNTIYF. The CDR3 DNA sequence: TGCGCCAGCAGCCTGGGGGCTACTGGAAACACCATATATTTT.

This chain joins TRBV6-1 and TRBJ2-3; D not resolved. The CDR3 has 14 residues. CDR1 MNHNS and CDR2 SASEGT come from the germline V gene. Trimming cost V 0 bases and J 6 bases, with 10 bases left between them. CDR3 nucleotides: TGTGCCAGCAGTGAAGCGCAAGGTCATGATACGCAGTATTTT. Its translation: CASSEAQGHDTQYF.

The V gene is TRBV18, the J gene TRBJ1-2; TRBD1 matches 10 bases. The CDR3 is made up of 15 amino acids. The V gene end was trimmed by 4 bases and the J gene end by 4 bases; junction bases not matched to a gene: 6. CDR1 and CDR2 from the germline V gene are KGHSH and LQKENI. The CDR3 is CASSQDRGRSYGYTF. DNA of the CDR3: TGTGCCAGCTCACAAGACAGGGGGCGAAGCTATGGCTACACCTTC. Supplemented by reference TRBV18 and TRBJ1-2, the full variable domain reads NAGVMQNPRHLVRRRGQEARLRCSPMKGHSHVYWYRQLPEEGLKFMVYLQKENIIDESGMPKERFSAEFPKEGPSILRIQQVVRGDSAAYFCASSQDRGRSYGYTFGSGTRLTVV.

The chain carries TRBV25-1 and TRBJ2-7, with 8 bases fitting TRBD1. The ends lost 6 bases at V and 2 bases at J; junction bases unmatched: 12. CDR3 length: 16 residues. The germline V gene has CDR1 MGHDK and CDR2 SYGVNS. DNA of the CDR3: TGTGCCAGCAGCGATTGGGGGACAGGTTTCGCCTACGAGCAGTACTTC. Translating it yields CASSDWGTGFAYEQYF.

This chain joins TRBV7-2 and TRBJ2-7; 7 bases match TRBD1. Germline V CDR1 and CDR2: SGHTA, FQGNSA. The CDR3 loop spans 13 amino acids. The trim removed 5 bases at V and 9 bases at J, leaving 10 bases unmatched. The CDR3 sequence: CASSRDSQRAQYF. Here the CDR3 DNA reads TGTGCCAGCAGCCGGGACAGCCAAAGGGCGCAGTACTTC.

The rearrangement joins TRBV2 to TRBJ2-2; D gene uncertain. Trimming pared 2 bases from V and 4 bases from J, leaving 8 bases between. Germline CDR1 and CDR2: SNHLY and FYNNEI. The CDR3 spans 14 residues. In DNA form, the CDR3 reads TGTGCCAGCAGTGAATCGTGGGTCACCGGGGAGCTGTTTTTT. Its translation: CASSESWVTGELFF.